A selection of T cell receptor beta chains follows, all from one sample in a study of blood T cell repertoires in COVID-19. The table came from immunoSEQ multiplex PCR; TCRdb's copy has only in-frame clones and leaves some out. The table records 200,000 to 250,000 clones, 82% of them present only once. The specimen sequenced was peripheral blood. These receptors originate from a woman of 80 years or more with COVID-19, enrolled during active disease. Both conserved end residues are part of each CDR3. Each record gives: D gene, J gene, V gene, clone size, CDR3 protein, CDR3 DNA. D genes are given only for firm matches. A row's size may be missing; if present it is once, few, many or a size class.

D gene: TRBD2
J gene: TRBJ2-2
V gene: TRBV7-9
clone size: NA
CDR3 protein: CASSPKGPSAGTGELFF
CDR3 DNA: TGTGCCAGCAGCCCCAAGGGACCCTCAGCGGGGACCGGGGAGCTGTTTTTT

D gene: TRBD2
J gene: TRBJ2-1
V gene: TRBV7-6
clone size: NA
CDR3 protein: CASSLVLAGNPFSYNEQFF
CDR3 DNA: TGTGCCAGCAGCTTGGTTCTAGCGGGAAACCCTTTTTCCTACAATGAGCAGTTCTTC

D gene: NA
J gene: TRBJ1-1
V gene: TRBV7-9
clone size: once
CDR3 protein: CASSFGSAAFF
CDR3 DNA: TGTGCCAGCAGCTTTGGTAGTGCAGCTTTCTTT

D gene: TRBD1
J gene: TRBJ2-7
V gene: TRBV18
clone size: NA
CDR3 protein: CASSPNGQGAYEQYF
CDR3 DNA: TGTGCCAGCTCACCAAACGGCCAGGGGGCTTACGAGCAGTACTTC

D gene: NA
J gene: TRBJ2-1
V gene: TRBV11-2
clone size: NA
CDR3 protein: CASSLMDSIRNEQFF
CDR3 DNA: TGTGCCAGCAGCTTGATGGACTCCATTAGAAATGAGCAGTTCTTC

D gene: TRBD2
J gene: TRBJ2-1
V gene: TRBV10-3
clone size: NA
CDR3 protein: CAIRGEGNYNEQFF
CDR3 DNA: TGTGCCATCAGGGGGGAGGGCAACTACAATGAGCAGTTCTTC

D gene: NA
J gene: TRBJ1-1
V gene: TRBV10-3
clone size: NA
CDR3 protein: CAIKGSENTEAFF
CDR3 DNA: TGTGCCATCAAGGGTAGCGAGAACACTGAAGCTTTCTTT

D gene: NA
J gene: TRBJ2-5
V gene: TRBV6-5
clone size: NA
CDR3 protein: CASSYRTAQETQYF
CDR3 DNA: TGTGCCAGCAGTTACAGGACAGCCCAAGAGACCCAGTACTTC

D gene: NA
J gene: TRBJ1-2
V gene: TRBV7-2
clone size: NA
CDR3 protein: CASSSRTSNYGYTF
CDR3 DNA: TGTGCCAGCAGCTCACGGACATCTAACTATGGCTACACCTTC

D gene: NA
J gene: TRBJ1-1
V gene: TRBV27
clone size: NA
CDR3 protein: CASSERQVKATEAFF
CDR3 DNA: TGTGCCAGCAGTGAAAGACAGGTCAAGGCAACTGAAGCTTTCTTT

D gene: NA
J gene: TRBJ1-4
V gene: TRBV28
clone size: NA
CDR3 protein: CASSSGVEKLFF
CDR3 DNA: TGTGCCAGCAGTTCCGGTGTTGAAAAACTGTTTTTT

D gene: NA
J gene: TRBJ1-1
V gene: TRBV29-1
clone size: NA
CDR3 protein: CSVSLEPEAFF
CDR3 DNA: TGCAGCGTTTCCCTTGAGCCTGAAGCTTTCTTT

D gene: NA
J gene: TRBJ2-2
V gene: TRBV10-2
clone size: NA
CDR3 protein: CASSESNFPTGELFF
CDR3 DNA: TGCGCCAGCAGTGAGTCGAACTTTCCCACCGGGGAGCTGTTTTTT

D gene: TRBD2
J gene: TRBJ2-5
V gene: TRBV3-1/TRBV3-2
clone size: NA
CDR3 protein: CASSPRGDGETQYF
CDR3 DNA: TGTGCCAGCAGCCCGCGGGGGGACGGAGAGACCCAGTACTTC

D gene: TRBD1
J gene: TRBJ2-5
V gene: TRBV10-1
clone size: NA
CDR3 protein: CASSENPGGQETQYF
CDR3 DNA: TGCGCCAGCAGTGAGAACCCAGGGGGCCAAGAGACCCAGTACTTC

D gene: TRBD1
J gene: TRBJ2-1
V gene: TRBV3-1/TRBV3-2
clone size: few
CDR3 protein: CASSLTGLEQFF
CDR3 DNA: TGTGCCAGCAGCCTGACAGGGCTTGAGCAGTTCTTC

D gene: NA
J gene: TRBJ2-1
V gene: TRBV3-1/TRBV3-2
clone size: NA
CDR3 protein: CASSHARLAANNEQFF
CDR3 DNA: TGTGCCAGCAGCCATGCGCGGCTAGCAGCGAACAATGAGCAGTTCTTC

D gene: NA
J gene: TRBJ2-6
V gene: TRBV9
clone size: NA
CDR3 protein: CASGRGSLGANVLTF
CDR3 DNA: TGTGCCAGCGGTAGGGGGTCTCTCGGGGCCAACGTCCTGACTTTC

D gene: TRBD1
J gene: TRBJ1-2
V gene: TRBV28
clone size: NA
CDR3 protein: CASSLRQGSQEAYTF
CDR3 DNA: TGTGCCAGCAGTCTCCGACAGGGTTCGCAGGAGGCCTACACCTTC

D gene: NA
J gene: TRBJ1-6
V gene: TRBV6-2/TRBV6-3
clone size: NA
CDR3 protein: CASSYSQGYNSPLHF
CDR3 DNA: TGTGCCAGCAGTTACAGTCAGGGGTATAATTCACCCCTCCACTTT

D gene: NA
J gene: TRBJ2-2
V gene: TRBV3-1/TRBV3-2
clone size: NA
CDR3 protein: CASSQENPTIAIPGELFF
CDR3 DNA: TGTGCCAGCAGCCAAGAAAACCCGACTATAGCGATCCCGGGGGAGCTGTTTTTT

D gene: NA
J gene: TRBJ1-3
V gene: TRBV19
clone size: NA
CDR3 protein: CASSMTGGGNTIYF
CDR3 DNA: TGTGCCAGTAGTATGACAGGAGGCGGAAACACCATATATTTT

D gene: TRBD2
J gene: TRBJ2-1
V gene: TRBV4-2
clone size: once
CDR3 protein: CASSHSGGGQFF
CDR3 DNA: TGTGCCAGCAGCCATAGCGGGGGAGGGCAGTTCTTC

D gene: NA
J gene: TRBJ2-4
V gene: TRBV7-3
clone size: NA
CDR3 protein: CASSLSGASQSGQYF
CDR3 DNA: TGTGCCAGCAGCTTAAGTGGGGCAAGCCAGAGTGGTCAGTACTTC

D gene: NA
J gene: TRBJ1-1
V gene: TRBV7-3
clone size: few
CDR3 protein: CASSLGRTSEAFF
CDR3 DNA: TGTGCCAGCAGCTTAGGGAGGACTTCTGAAGCTTTCTTT

D gene: NA
J gene: TRBJ1-2
V gene: TRBV7-9
clone size: NA
CDR3 protein: CASRVSLNYGYTF
CDR3 DNA: TGTGCCTCCAGGGTTTCTCTGAACTATGGCTACACCTTC

D gene: TRBD1
J gene: TRBJ1-1
V gene: TRBV3-1/TRBV3-2
clone size: NA
CDR3 protein: CASSRGQELAFF
CDR3 DNA: TGTGCCAGCAGCCGGGGACAGGAGTTGGCTTTCTTT

D gene: TRBD2
J gene: TRBJ2-2
V gene: TRBV7-3
clone size: NA
CDR3 protein: CASSVRTSGGNTGELFF
CDR3 DNA: TGTGCCAGCAGCGTCCGGACTAGCGGGGGGAACACCGGGGAGCTGTTTTTT

D gene: NA
J gene: TRBJ1-1
V gene: TRBV3-1/TRBV3-2
clone size: few
CDR3 protein: CASSRGGGTEAFF
CDR3 DNA: TGTGCCAGCAGCCGGGGCGGGGGCACTGAAGCTTTCTTT

D gene: NA
J gene: TRBJ1-3
V gene: TRBV7-9
clone size: NA
CDR3 protein: CASSSGNTIYF
CDR3 DNA: TGTGCCAGCAGCTCGGGAAACACCATATATTTT

D gene: NA
J gene: TRBJ2-1
V gene: TRBV6-5
clone size: NA
CDR3 protein: CASSSGTDNEQFF
CDR3 DNA: TGTGCCAGCAGTTCCGGGACTGACAATGAGCAGTTCTTC

D gene: TRBD1
J gene: TRBJ1-6
V gene: TRBV4-2
clone size: NA
CDR3 protein: CASSQGVLGQNPNSPLHF
CDR3 DNA: TGTGCCAGCAGCCAAGGAGTGTTGGGACAGAATCCAAATTCACCCCTCCACTTT

D gene: NA
J gene: TRBJ2-3
V gene: TRBV2
clone size: NA
CDR3 protein: CARGGDTQYF
CDR3 DNA: TGTGCCAGAGGAGGGGATACGCAGTATTTT

D gene: NA
J gene: TRBJ1-1
V gene: TRBV10-3
clone size: NA
CDR3 protein: CAISDGTEAFF
CDR3 DNA: TGTGCCATCAGTGATGGGACAGAAGCTTTCTTT

D gene: NA
J gene: TRBJ1-2
V gene: TRBV4-2
clone size: NA
CDR3 protein: CASSQAEINYGYTF
CDR3 DNA: TGTGCCAGCAGCCAAGCGGAGATTAACTATGGCTACACCTTC

D gene: NA
J gene: TRBJ2-3
V gene: TRBV4-3
clone size: NA
CDR3 protein: CASSQEGYEDTQYF
CDR3 DNA: TGCGCCAGCAGCCAAGAGGGCTACGAGGATACGCAGTATTTT

D gene: TRBD2
J gene: TRBJ2-7
V gene: TRBV10-1
clone size: NA
CDR3 protein: CASSDPSGGAYEQYF
CDR3 DNA: TGCGCCAGCAGTGATCCAAGCGGGGGTGCCTACGAGCAGTACTTC

D gene: NA
J gene: TRBJ2-3
V gene: TRBV6-6
clone size: NA
CDR3 protein: CASSYARQDTQYF
CDR3 DNA: TGTGCCAGCAGTTACGCCAGACAGGATACGCAGTATTTT

D gene: NA
J gene: TRBJ1-1
V gene: TRBV18
clone size: few
CDR3 protein: CASSLGENTEAFF
CDR3 DNA: TGTGCCAGCTCACTGGGAGAAAACACTGAAGCTTTCTTT